Below are 32 T cell receptor beta chains sequenced from a single sample in a study of cytomegalovirus exposure and HLA in healthy donors. The PCR had 60 Vbeta and 13 Jbeta primers. Repertoires were generated with immunoSEQ multiplex PCR, while TCRdb's copy carries only in-frame clones and drops some. The sample includes 200,000 or so clones, about 83% of them seen just once. Sequencing input: PBMCs. The receptor source for this set is a human donor in good health.

The chain combines TRBV15 with TRBJ2-2; TRBD2 aligns across 14 bases. V was pared by 5 bases and J by 7 bases, with 12 bases of the junction left unmatched. The CDR3 is 18 residues long. CDR1 is LNHNV and CDR2 is YYDKDF in the germline V gene (reference sequence). The CDR3 spells CATSWVPGLAGAGGELFF. CDR3 nucleotides: TGTGCCACCAGCTGGGTTCCGGGACTAGCGGGAGCTGGCGGGGAGCTGTTTTTT.

The chain joins TRBV7-6 to TRBJ1-3; maybe TRBD1 (6 bases). This CDR3 has 15 residues. CDR1 SGHVS and CDR2 FNYEAQ come from the germline V gene. The V end was cut by 2 bases, the J end by 4 bases, with 12 bases between. In DNA, the CDR3 is TGTGCCAGCAGCTTACAGGGGAACCCAGGAAACACCATATATTTT. Translation gives CASSLQGNPGNTIYF.

The chain joins TRBV7-2 to TRBJ2-3; 12 positions agree with TRBD2. The germline V gene encodes CDR1 SGHTA and CDR2 FQGNSA. The CDR3 has 16 residues. The J segment lost 4 bases and the V segment lost 0 bases, leaving 2 bases of the junction unmatched. The CDR3 loop reads CASSLATSGSSDTQYF. The CDR3 DNA follows: TGTGCCAGCAGCTTAGCGACTAGCGGGAGCTCAGATACGCAGTATTTT.

This chain links TRBV18 with TRBJ2-3; TRBD2 matches at 11 bases. Per germline, CDR1 KGHSH and CDR2 LQKENI. V lost 5 bases, J lost 0 bases, and 16 bases stayed unmatched. This CDR3 is built from 20 residues. The CDR3: CASSANEASGLAASTDTQYF. As DNA, the CDR3 is TGTGCCAGCTCAGCAAACGAAGCTTCGGGACTAGCGGCTAGCACAGATACGCAGTATTTT.

The V call is TRBV5-1, the J call TRBJ2-5, with D maybe TRBD2 (5 bases). V lost 4 bases to trimming and J lost 5 bases, with 18 bases between them. The CDR3 is 15 residues long. Germline V lookup: CDR1 SGHRS, CDR2 YFSETQ. The CDR3 here is CASSPGRHERETQYF. The CDR3 bases are TGCGCCAGCAGCCCAGGACGACACGAGCGGGAGACCCAGTACTTC.

The chain joins TRBV4-1 to TRBJ2-7; tentative D call: TRBD1 (7 bases). Germline CDR1 and CDR2: MGHRA and YSYEKL. With 0 bases removed from V and 4 bases from J, the gap between germline ends came to 13 bases. This CDR3 contains 15 residues. CDR3 amino acids: CASSQDRQGGYEQYF. In DNA, the CDR3 is TGCGCCAGCAGCCAAGATAGGCAGGGGGGTTACGAGCAGTACTTC.

The chain joins TRBV6-5 to TRBJ2-7, with 11 nucleotides matching TRBD2. The V gene end was trimmed by 0 bases and the J gene end by 3 bases; junction bases not matched to a gene: 4. The CDR3 totals 16 residues. Germline V CDR1 and CDR2: MNHEY, SVGAGI. The CDR3 spells CASSYSTSGSYYEQYF. Written as DNA, the CDR3 is TGTGCCAGCAGTTACTCTACTAGCGGGAGTTACTACGAGCAGTACTTC.

This clone was seen only a few times. The chain is built from TRBV5-1 and TRBJ2-7; unclear D gene. Germline CDR1 SGHRS, CDR2 YFSETQ. CDR3 size: 12 residues. V lost 1 base to trimming and J lost 4 bases, with 6 bases between them. Here the CDR3 reads CASSLSGYEQYF. Written as DNA, the CDR3 is TGCGCCAGCAGCTTGTCCGGGTACGAGCAGTACTTC. The full variable domain, completed using reference TRBV5-1 and TRBJ2-7, is KAGVTQTPRYLIKTRGQQVTLSCSPISGHRSVSWYQQTPGQGLQFLFEYFSETQRNKGNFPGRFSGRQFSNSRSEMNVSTLELGDSALYLCASSLSGYEQYFGPGTRLTVT.

This clone was detected only once. The chain uses TRBV30 and TRBJ2-5; D call uncertain. Trimming removed 3 bases from V and 2 bases from J, with 10 bases in between. The CDR3 consists of 13 residues. Germline CDR1 and CDR2: GTSNPN and SVGIG (reference sequence). This CDR3 is CAWRPWAQETQYF. The CDR3, as DNA: TGTGCCTGGAGGCCCTGGGCGCAAGAGACCCAGTACTTC.

This clone was observed a handful of times. V gene TRBV6-1 combines with J gene TRBJ2-2, with 11 bases aligning to TRBD1. V gave up 6 bases and J gave up 5 bases; unmatched junction bases: 2. The CDR3 has 14 amino acids. Germline assignment: CDR1 MNHNS and CDR2 SASEGT. CDR3 nucleotides: TGTGCCAGCAGAGGACAGGGGGCGACCGGGGAGCTGTTTTTT. It codes for CASRGQGATGELFF.

This rearrangement joins TRBV7-2 to TRBJ1-6; no clear D. V was cut by 1 base and J by 5 bases, with 9 bases left in between. The CDR3 covers 15 residues. CDR1 and CDR2 (germline): SGHTA, FQGNSA. Here the CDR3 reads CASSLESQNNSPLHF. The DNA of the CDR3 is TGTGCCAGCAGCTTAGAAAGTCAGAATAATTCACCCCTCCACTTT.

CDR3 loop: CASIQGGDLPYEQYF. The CDR3 region has the DNA TGTGCCAGCATTCAAGGAGGGGACCTCCCCTACGAGCAGTACTTC. The chain joins TRBV28 to TRBJ2-7; D possibly corresponds to TRBD2 (6 bases). The V gene's germline CDR1 is MDHEN and CDR2 SYDVKM. The CDR3 sequence is 15 residues long. Trimming cost V 7 bases and J 2 bases, with 18 bases left between them.

The J gene is TRBJ2-7, the V gene TRBV28; D possibly corresponds to TRBD2 (6 bases). Germline lookup yields CDR1 MDHEN and CDR2 SYDVKM. The CDR3 length is 15 residues. V was pared by 5 bases and J by 3 bases, with 17 bases between. CDR3 loop: CASSPQSGSFYEQYF. For the CDR3, the DNA is TGTGCCAGCAGTCCCCAAAGCGGGTCATTCTACGAGCAGTACTTC.

CDR3 DNA sequence: TGTGCCAGCACAGGCCAGGGGTCCGGGGCCAACGTCCTGACTTTC. This codes for CASTGQGSGANVLTF. J is TRBJ2-6 and V is TRBV4-2, with TRBD1 as a possible D gene (6 bases). V was pared by 7 bases and J by 4 bases, with 14 bases between. This CDR3 spans 15 amino acids. CDR1 and CDR2 (germline): LGHNA, YNFKEQ.

This clone was counted between two and nine times. The CDR3 loop reads CATHPETGANEQFF. Here the CDR3 DNA reads TGTGCCACCCACCCCGAGACAGGGGCCAATGAGCAGTTCTTC. V and J are TRBV7-9 and TRBJ2-1; 8 nucleotides agree with TRBD1. Looked up from germline, CDR1 is SEHNR and CDR2 is FQNEAQ (reference sequence). The CDR3 runs to 14 residues. V lost 10 bases, J lost 6 bases, and 11 bases stayed unmatched.

In the case of this clone: The junction and the germline gene differ at one end; a read error may be behind it. V and J are TRBV7-9 and TRBJ2-3; 10 nucleotides line up with TRBD2. The V gene's germline CDR1 is SEHNR and CDR2 FQNEAQ (reference sequence). The CDR3 consists of 17 residues. The chain's CDR3 is CSSSWGGSGRFSDTQYF. CDR3 in DNA: TGTTCCAGCAGCTGGGGGGGTAGCGGGAGGTTCTCAGATACGCAGTATTTT.

J is TRBJ2-3 and V is TRBV6-1, with 7 bases lining up with TRBD2. The CDR3 covers 15 residues. V lost 2 bases to trimming and J lost 2 bases; unmatched junction nucleotides: 4. Germline V gene sequence: CDR1 MNHNS, CDR2 SASEGT. CDR3 nucleotides: TGTGCCAGCAGTGAATTCCTAGCGGTCACAGATACGCAGTATTTT. Its protein product is CASSEFLAVTDTQYF.

This sequence joins TRBV7-3 and TRBJ1-3; a weak D match, TRBD1 (6 bases). V shed 5 bases and J shed 0 bases, with 8 bases lying between them. This CDR3 spans 14 amino acids. Germline V gene lookup returns CDR1 SGHTA and CDR2 FQGTGA. CDR3 protein: CASSPDSSGNTIYF. The CDR3 bases are TGTGCCAGCAGCCCGGACAGCTCTGGAAACACCATATATTTT.

The chain uses TRBV5-5 and TRBJ2-7; no firm D call. V was cut by 1 base and J by 7 bases, with 9 bases left in between. Looked up from germline, CDR1 is SGHKS and CDR2 is YYEKEE (reference sequence). This CDR3 is built from 12 residues. CDR3 protein: CASSLTTLEQYF. In DNA form, the CDR3 reads TGTGCCAGCAGCTTGACTACCCTGGAGCAGTACTTC.

This rearrangement joins TRBV18 to TRBJ1-2; 9 bases are shared with TRBD1. Trimming cost V 3 bases and J 8 bases; bases outside gene matches: 10. Germline V gives CDR1 KGHSH, CDR2 LQKENI. This CDR3 has 15 amino acids. CDR3 coding DNA: TGTGCCAGCTCACCGCGGACAGGGGATACGGAAGGCTACACCTTC. The encoded protein is CASSPRTGDTEGYTF.

The rearrangement uses TRBV4-1 and TRBJ2-7, with TRBD1 identical over 11 bases. The junction had 9 bases not matched to a gene; V was cut back by 3 bases and J by 5 bases. From germline, CDR1 is MGHRA and CDR2 YSYEKL. This CDR3 spans 16 amino acids. Here the CDR3 DNA reads TGCGCCAGCAGCCACGAACCGGGACAGGGGGACAACGAGCAGTACTTC. Translated, it gives CASSHEPGQGDNEQYF.

As to this clone: This CDR3 fails to terminate in the conserved phenylalanine or tryptophan, so it likely reflects a read error. The chain couples TRBV4-1 to TRBJ1-2, with 9 nucleotides matching TRBD1. The J segment lost 8 bases and the V segment lost 0 bases, leaving 10 bases of the junction unmatched. From germline, CDR1 is MGHRA and CDR2 YSYEKL. This CDR3 is 16 amino acids long. In DNA, the CDR3 is TGCGCCAGCAGCCAAGAAGGGGGACAGGGCGGCGGGGGCTACACCTCC. This translates into CASSQEGGQGGGGYTS.

The chain links TRBV7-9 to TRBJ2-6; D gene unclear. This CDR3 is 15 amino acids long. Trimming removed 1 base from V and 0 bases from J, with 4 bases in between. CDR1 is SEHNR, CDR2 FQNEAQ, per germline (reference sequence). The CDR3 here is CASSLVSSGANVLTF. CDR3 in DNA: TGTGCCAGCAGCTTAGTATCCTCTGGGGCCAACGTCCTGACTTTC.

The rearrangement links TRBV5-1 to TRBJ1-2, with D tentatively TRBD1 (5 bases). The CDR3 contains 14 residues. Germline-derived CDR1 and CDR2 are SGHRS and YFSETQ. Trimming pared 2 bases from V and 7 bases from J, leaving 15 bases between. CDR3 protein: CASSLGTQRGGYTF. CDR3 DNA sequence: TGCGCCAGCAGCTTAGGGACCCAGCGGGGTGGCTACACCTTC.

The V call is TRBV30, the J call TRBJ2-5, with 12 bases matching TRBD1. Germline V gives CDR1 GTSNPN, CDR2 SVGIG (reference sequence). The CDR3 runs 14 residues. V lost 4 bases, J lost 6 bases, and 6 bases stayed unmatched. The DNA for the CDR3 is TGTGCCTGGACACCGGGACAGGGGGCAAAGACCCAGTACTTC. This sequence encodes CAWTPGQGAKTQYF.

The gene calls are TRBV7-2 and TRBJ2-1, with 7 nucleotides matching TRBD2. Germline V gene data show CDR1 as SGHTA and CDR2 as FQGNSA. After removal of 0 bases from V and 6 bases from J, the junction contained 5 bases not matched to a gene. The CDR3 sequence is 15 residues long. Written as DNA, the CDR3 is TGTGCCAGCAGCTTAGCAGGGAGGGCCGGCAATGAGCAGTTCTTC. Its protein is CASSLAGRAGNEQFF.

The V gene is TRBV25-1, the J gene TRBJ1-3, with a possible D match to TRBD1 (5 bases). Trimming removed 10 bases at V and 1 base at J, with 14 bases between. This CDR3 has 14 amino acids. Per germline, CDR1 MGHDK and CDR2 SYGVNS. CDR3 region: CATTAAGSGNTIYF. The CDR3 region has the DNA TGTGCCACCACAGCAGCAGGGTCTGGAAACACCATATATTTT.

The chain combines TRBV29-1 with TRBJ1-4; 7 bases are shared with TRBD1. Germline V gene lookup returns CDR1 SQVTM and CDR2 ANQGSEA. With V trimmed by 6 bases and J by 8 bases, 15 bases remained unmatched. The CDR3 is 15 residues long. For the CDR3, the DNA is TGCAGCGTGAGGGGACAGCCCGGGGCAGGAGAAAAACTGTTTTTT. Translating it yields CSVRGQPGAGEKLFF. Combining the CDR3 with reference TRBV29-1 and TRBJ1-4 gives the whole variable domain SAVISQKPSRDICQRGTSLTIQCQVDSQVTMMFWYRQQPGQSLTLIATANQGSEATYESGFVIDKFPISRPNLTFSTLTVSNMSPEDSSIYLCSVRGQPGAGEKLFFGSGTQLSVL.

This clone was found many times. The chain joins TRBV27 to TRBJ2-7, with D possibly matching TRBD1 (6 bases). CDR1 is MNHEY, CDR2 SMNVEV, per germline (reference sequence). The CDR3 length is 15 residues. V lost 5 bases to trimming and J lost 2 bases, with 16 bases between them. In nucleotides, the CDR3 is TGTGCCAGCAGTATCCAACGGGACAATACCTACGAGCAGTACTTC. This encodes CASSIQRDNTYEQYF.

The chain couples TRBV6-5 to TRBJ2-5; TRBD2 agrees at 7 bases. Per the germline V gene, CDR1 is MNHEY and CDR2 is SVGAGI. The V and J ends lost 9 bases and 5 bases, in that order; junction bases with no gene match: 15. The CDR3 sequence is 15 residues long. The CDR3 region has the DNA TGTGCCAGAGCCCCAAGTGAGCGGGAAGGGGAGACCCAGTACTTC. Amino acid sequence: CARAPSEREGETQYF.

The chain couples TRBV27 to TRBJ2-5; a possible D gene is TRBD1 (7 bases). The ends were cut back, 7 bases at V and 5 bases at J, with 20 bases in the middle. Germline V lookup: CDR1 MNHEY, CDR2 SMNVEV (reference sequence). There are 15 residues in the CDR3. CDR3 amino acids: CASIRTGGPGETQYF. The DNA of the CDR3 is TGTGCCAGCATTCGGACAGGAGGGCCCGGCGAGACCCAGTACTTC.

The V and J genes are TRBV7-8 and TRBJ2-7, with 9 bases fitting TRBD1. J gave up 11 bases and V 5 bases, and 10 bases lay outside the gene matches. The CDR3 runs to 13 residues. The germline CDR1 and CDR2 sequences are SGHVS and FQNEAQ. The CDR3 DNA reads as TGTGCCAGCAGCCGTCCCGGGACAGGGCAGGAGTACTTC. Residues: CASSRPGTGQEYF.